This note documents a single T cell receptor beta chain sequence. Its antigen is unidentified. Prior autoimmune disease or systemic immunosuppression barred patients. The data originate from a study of OX40 agonist ivuxolimab in advanced cancers. Study at large: Patients received intravenous ivuxolimab every 2 weeks at 0.01 to 10 mg/kg. Those enrolled were 80% to 85% male, with a mean age of 60 years and ages from about 20 to 90.

The study, taken as a whole, reports: Some nonresponders additionally presented with little normalized T-cell clonal expansion.

Assay: immunoSEQ multiplex PCR; the TCRdb copy retains only in-frame clones and omits some. Here the sample spans some 72,000 clones, 80% to 95% being singletons. The junction had 9 bases not matched to a gene; V was cut back by 5 bases and J by 4 bases. This CDR3 spans 15 amino acids. Germline V gene lookup returns CDR1 SEHNR and CDR2 FQNEAQ (reference sequence). V gene TRBV7-9 combines with J gene TRBJ2-7, with 9 bases aligning to TRBD2. The specimen was CD4+ or CD8+ T cells sorted from blood, collected in a trial of the OX40 agonist ivuxolimab. The receptor comes from an adult with an advanced solid tumor such as melanoma, head and neck, liver or kidney cancer. Written as DNA, the CDR3 is TGTGCCAGCAGCCTTGGACTAGCGTTGATTTACGAGCAGTACTTC. It yields the protein CASSLGLALIYEQYF.